This T cell receptor beta chain was documented in a study of blood T cells in healthy people across ages. PBMCs, at least 7 million per sample, were isolated. Samples each yielded at least 6 micrograms of total RNA. Through a sample-barcoded 5' primer and a J-beta primer mix, a second PCR was run for 7 to 11 cycles. The authors tagged each cDNA molecule using a template-switch adaptor with 12 random nucleotides. Each CDR3 protein is one row after TCRdb ran MiXCR on the 5' RACE reads. Of 910,000 or so distinct CDR3 sequences in the sample, roughly 51% were seen once. CDR1 is SEHNR, CDR2 FQNEAQ, per germline (reference sequence). The CDR3 loop spans 15 amino acids.

The sequencing sample was made of blood. This receptor was identified in a woman in her sixties in good health. V usage is TRBV7-9 and J usage is TRBJ2-4, with 7 bases lining up with TRBD1. The J call may be wrong; the DNA end is better matched by TRBJ2-7. The CDR3 region is CASSPRQGKMDEQYF. The CDR3 DNA is TGTGCCAGCAGCCCCCGACAGGGTAAGATGGACGAGCAGTACTTC.